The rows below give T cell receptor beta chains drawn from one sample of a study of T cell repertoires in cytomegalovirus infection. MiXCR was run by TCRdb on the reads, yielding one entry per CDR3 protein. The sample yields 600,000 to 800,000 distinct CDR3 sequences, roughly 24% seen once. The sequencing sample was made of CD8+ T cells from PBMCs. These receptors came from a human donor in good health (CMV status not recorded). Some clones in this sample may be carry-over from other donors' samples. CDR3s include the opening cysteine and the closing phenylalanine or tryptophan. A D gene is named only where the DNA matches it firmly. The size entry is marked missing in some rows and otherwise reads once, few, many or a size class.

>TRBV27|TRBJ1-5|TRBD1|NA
CASRLGQGSNQPQHF
TGTGCCAGCAGGCTGGGACAGGGTAGCAATCAGCCCCAGCATTTT
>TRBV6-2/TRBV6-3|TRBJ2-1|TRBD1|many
CASSYETGFDNEQFF
TGTGCCAGCAGTTATGAGACAGGGTTCGACAATGAGCAGTTCTTC
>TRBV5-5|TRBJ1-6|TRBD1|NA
CASSPGGGTAYNSPLHF
TGTGCCAGCAGCCCTGGAGGCGGGACAGCCTATAATTCACCCCTCCACTTT
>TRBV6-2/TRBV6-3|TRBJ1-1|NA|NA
CASGYKQGYTEAFF
TGTGCCAGCGGTTACAAGCAGGGGTACACTGAAGCTTTCTTT
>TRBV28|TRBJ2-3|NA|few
CASSFLASRDGHSTDTQYF
TGTGCCAGCAGTTTCCTTGCGTCCAGAGACGGACATAGCACAGATACGCAGTATTTT
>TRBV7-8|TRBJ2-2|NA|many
CASSLAGGVGELFF
TGTGCCAGCAGCTTAGCCGGCGGGGTCGGGGAGCTGTTTTTT
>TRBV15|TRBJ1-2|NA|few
CATSRGKVPVGYTF
TGTGCCACCAGCAGAGGTAAAGTTCCAGTTGGCTACACCTTC
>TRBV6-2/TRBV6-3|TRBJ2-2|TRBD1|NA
CASSYPKVDRDGELFF
TGTGCCAGCAGTTACCCCAAGGTCGACAGGGACGGGGAGCTGTTTTTT
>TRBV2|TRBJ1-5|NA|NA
CASSEGNRDSNQPQHF
TGTGCCAGCAGTGAAGGGAACAGGGATAGCAATCAGCCCCAGCATTTT
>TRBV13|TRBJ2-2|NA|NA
CASIGVPNTGELFF
TGTGCCAGCATTGGAGTCCCGAACACCGGGGAGCTGTTTTTT
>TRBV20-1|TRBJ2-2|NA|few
CSALDSSNTGELFF
TGCAGTGCTCTCGACAGCTCGAACACCGGGGAGCTGTTTTTT
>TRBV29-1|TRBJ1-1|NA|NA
CSVEASREGAFF
TGCAGCGTTGAAGCGTCGAGAGAAGGAGCTTTCTTT
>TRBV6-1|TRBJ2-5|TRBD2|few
CASSALGRGETQYF
TGTGCCAGCAGTGCCCTGGGGAGGGGAGAGACCCAGTACTTC
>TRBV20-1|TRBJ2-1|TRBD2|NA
CSARDLLAGGLEQFF
TGCAGTGCTAGAGATTTACTAGCGGGGGGGCTCGAGCAGTTCTTC
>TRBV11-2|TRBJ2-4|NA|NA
CASSYRRRGKNIQYF
TGTGCCAGCAGTTACCGCCGCCGGGGCAAAAACATTCAGTACTTC
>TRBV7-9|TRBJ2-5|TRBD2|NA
CASSSRLAGSQETQYF
TGTGCCAGCAGCTCTCGACTAGCGGGGTCTCAAGAGACCCAGTACTTC
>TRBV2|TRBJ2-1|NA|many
CASSAEFNEQFF
TGTGCCAGCAGCGCAGAATTCAATGAGCAGTTCTTC
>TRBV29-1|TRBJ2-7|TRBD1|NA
CSVDGIQGVSNEQYF
TGCAGCGTTGATGGAATACAGGGGGTCTCGAACGAGCAGTACTTC
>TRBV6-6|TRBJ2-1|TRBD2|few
CASSVDSGGASDNEQFF
TGTGCCAGCAGTGTGGATAGCGGGGGGGCCTCTGACAATGAGCAGTTCTTC
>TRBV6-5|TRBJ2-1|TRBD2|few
CASSYSSLAGENEQFF
TGTGCCAGCAGTTACTCGAGCCTAGCGGGGGAAAATGAGCAGTTCTTC
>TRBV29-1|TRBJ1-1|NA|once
CSVVGRVGTEAFF
TGCAGCGTTGTAGGCAGGGTCGGCACTGAAGCTTTCTTT
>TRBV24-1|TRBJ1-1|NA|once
CATMAGSYTEAFF
TGTGCCACCATGGCGGGTTCATACACTGAAGCTTTCTTT
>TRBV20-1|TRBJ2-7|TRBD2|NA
CSARSRRLAGNEQYF
TGCAGTGCTAGGAGTCGTCGACTAGCGGGGAATGAGCAGTACTTC
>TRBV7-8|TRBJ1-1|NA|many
CAIAFNGGAFF
TGTGCCATCGCCTTCAACGGCGGAGCTTTCTTT
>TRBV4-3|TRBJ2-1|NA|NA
CASSLGKPPQDEQFF
TGCGCCAGCAGTTTAGGGAAACCGCCACAGGATGAGCAGTTCTTC
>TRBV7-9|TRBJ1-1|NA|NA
CASSLVVAELNTEAFF
TGTGCCAGCAGCTTAGTGGTGGCGGAATTGAACACTGAAGCTTTCTTT
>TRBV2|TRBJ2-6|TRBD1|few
CASSRDRGSFSGANVLTF
TGTGCCAGCAGTCGGGACAGGGGGAGCTTCTCTGGGGCCAACGTCCTGACTTTC
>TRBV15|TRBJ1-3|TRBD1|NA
CATGKDRGFGNTIYF
TGTGCCACCGGAAAGGACAGGGGGTTCGGAAACACCATATATTTT
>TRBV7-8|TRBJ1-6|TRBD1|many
CASSPDLTPGQGTMSNSPLHF
TGTGCCAGCAGCCCTGATTTGACCCCGGGACAGGGAACAATGAGTAATTCACCCCTCCACTTT
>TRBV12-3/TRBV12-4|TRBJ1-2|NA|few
CASSFASGYGYTF
TGTGCCAGCAGTTTTGCCTCGGGCTATGGCTACACCTTC
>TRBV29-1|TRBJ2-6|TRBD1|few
CSVEDRGTGTLLTF
TGCAGCGTTGAAGATCGAGGGACAGGGACGCTCCTGACTTTC
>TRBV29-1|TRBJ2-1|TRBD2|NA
CSVQSGDYNEQFF
TGCAGCGTCCAGAGCGGGGACTACAATGAGCAGTTCTTC
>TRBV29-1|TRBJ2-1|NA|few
CSVGRTEQFF
TGCAGCGTCGGTAGGACCGAGCAGTTCTTC
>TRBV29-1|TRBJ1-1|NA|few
CSVTQGNTEAFF
TGCAGCGTTACCCAGGGGAACACTGAAGCTTTCTTT